These 5 T cell receptor beta chains were all obtained from the same sample, sequenced in a study of blood T cell repertoires in COVID-19. The protocol was immunoSEQ multiplex PCR, while the TCRdb copy is restricted to in-frame clones and leaves out a portion. The sample consists of hundreds of thousands of clones, approximately 90% of them appearing once. Sequenced: PBMCs or T cells enriched from blood (not recorded which). These receptors were obtained from a man aged 18 to 35 who had recovered from COVID-19.

The chain couples TRBV28 to TRBJ2-7; 8 nucleotides line up with TRBD1. J lost 2 bases, V lost 7 bases, and 10 bases had no gene match. The CDR3 is 15 amino acids. Looked up from germline, CDR1 is MDHEN and CDR2 is SYDVKM. DNA for the CDR3: TGTGCCAGCAACTTAGCGGCACAGGGGGCCTACGAGCAGTACTTC. Its translation is CASNLAAQGAYEQYF.

This chain uses TRBV11-3 with TRBJ1-1; TRBD1 matches 8 bases. V was clipped by 5 bases and J by 5 bases; unmatched bases: 7. This CDR3 is built from 14 residues. Germline CDR1 and CDR2: SGHNT and YENEEA. CDR3 amino acids: CASSRTGKGTEAFF. The DNA for the CDR3 is TGTGCCAGCAGCCGGACAGGGAAGGGAACTGAAGCTTTCTTT.

This sequence joins TRBV4-2 and TRBJ2-1; maybe TRBD2 (5 bases). CDR3 size: 16 residues. Germline CDR1 reads LGHNA; CDR2 reads YNFKEQ. V was pared by 1 base and J by 4 bases, with 14 bases between. The CDR3, as DNA: TGTGCCAGCAGCCAAGGAGAAGGCACGGGGTACAATGAGCAGTTCTTC. It encodes CASSQGEGTGYNEQFF.

The rearrangement joins TRBV28 to TRBJ1-4; 7 bases are a match to TRBD1. From germline, CDR1 is MDHEN and CDR2 SYDVKM. Germline trimming cut 2 bases from V and 2 bases from J; bases unmatched to any gene: 5. This CDR3 region has 16 residues. CDR3 amino acids: CASSLPQGGTNEKLFF. Written as DNA, the CDR3 is TGTGCCAGCAGTTTACCCCAGGGGGGCACTAATGAAAAACTGTTTTTT.

In its sample, this clone was seen once. The chain couples TRBV12-3 or TRBV12-4 to TRBJ2-2, with D hard to call. V lost 6 bases to trimming and J lost 5 bases, with 7 bases between them. The CDR3 is 12 amino acids. The CDR3 DNA sequence: TGTGCCAGCAGGGGCCGAACCGGGGAGCTGTTTTTT. Its protein product is CASRGRTGELFF.